This T cell receptor beta chain was identified in a study of CD8 T cells in ankylosing spondylitis. General study findings and limits: Enrichment of disease-linked clones was reportedly significant in matched ankylosing spondylitis synovial fluid. In the blood and synovial fluid of reactive arthritis, some motif variants had been previously reported. Ankylosing spondylitis blood seemed to carry a telltale TCR beta motif made of several highly homologous variants. Disease-associated clonotypes exhibited CD8+ identity and were relatively infrequent in peripheral blood.

Each CDR3 protein is one row after TCRdb ran MiXCR on the 5' RACE reads. Here the sample spans 150,000 to 200,000 distinct CDR3 sequences, about 16% being singletons. The CDR3 totals 13 residues. Trimming took off 0 bases at V and 4 bases at J, with 8 bases between the two ends. Germline V lookup: CDR1 SGHKS, CDR2 YYEKEE (reference sequence). This clonotype was counted at least ten times. As yet, its antigen is unknown. The chain employs TRBV5-5 and TRBJ2-7; D call uncertain. This clonotype originated in a male donor with ankylosing spondylitis or in good health (not recorded which). Material: blood, either unsorted or a sorted T cell fraction (not recorded which). The CDR3 DNA sequence: TGTGCCAGCAGCTTGGCGGCTGTTTACGAGCAGTACTTC. Translated, it gives CASSLAAVYEQYF.